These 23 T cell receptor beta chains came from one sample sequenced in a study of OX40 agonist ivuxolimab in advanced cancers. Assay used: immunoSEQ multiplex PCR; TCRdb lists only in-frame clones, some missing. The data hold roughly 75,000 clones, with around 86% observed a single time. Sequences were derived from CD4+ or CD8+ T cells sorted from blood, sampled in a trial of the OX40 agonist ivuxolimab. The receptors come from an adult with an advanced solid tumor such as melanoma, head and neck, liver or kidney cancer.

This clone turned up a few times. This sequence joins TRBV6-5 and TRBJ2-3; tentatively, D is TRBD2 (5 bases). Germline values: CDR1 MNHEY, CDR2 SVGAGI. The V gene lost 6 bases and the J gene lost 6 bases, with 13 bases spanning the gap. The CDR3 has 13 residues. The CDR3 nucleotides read TGTGCCAGCAGGAACACTGTAGCGGATACGCAGTATTTT. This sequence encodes CASRNTVADTQYF.

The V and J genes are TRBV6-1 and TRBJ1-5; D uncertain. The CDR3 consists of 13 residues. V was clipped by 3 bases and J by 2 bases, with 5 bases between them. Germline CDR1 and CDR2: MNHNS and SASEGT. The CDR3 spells CASSESGNQPQHF. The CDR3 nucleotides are TGTGCCAGCAGTGAGAGCGGCAATCAGCCCCAGCATTTT.

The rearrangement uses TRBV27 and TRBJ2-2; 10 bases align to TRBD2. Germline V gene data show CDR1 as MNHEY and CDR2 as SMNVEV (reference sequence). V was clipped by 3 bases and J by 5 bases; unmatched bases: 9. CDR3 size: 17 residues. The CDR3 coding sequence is TGTGCCAGCAGTTTTGTCAGCGGGAGGGCCGGGACCGGGGAGCTGTTTTTT. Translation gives CASSFVSGRAGTGELFF.

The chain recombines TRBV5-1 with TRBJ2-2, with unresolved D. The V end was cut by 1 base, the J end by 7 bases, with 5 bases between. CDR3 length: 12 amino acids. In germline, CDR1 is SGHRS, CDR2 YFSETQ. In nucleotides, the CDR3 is TGCGCCAGCAGCTTGACAGTCGGGGAGCTGTTTTTT. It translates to CASSLTVGELFF.

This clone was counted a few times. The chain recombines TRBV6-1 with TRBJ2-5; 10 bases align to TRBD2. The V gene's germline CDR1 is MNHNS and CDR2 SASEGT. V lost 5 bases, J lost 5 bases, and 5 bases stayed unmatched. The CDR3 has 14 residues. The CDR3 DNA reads TGTGCCAGCAGTCGGCTAGCGGGGGTGGAGACCCAGTACTTC. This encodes CASSRLAGVETQYF.

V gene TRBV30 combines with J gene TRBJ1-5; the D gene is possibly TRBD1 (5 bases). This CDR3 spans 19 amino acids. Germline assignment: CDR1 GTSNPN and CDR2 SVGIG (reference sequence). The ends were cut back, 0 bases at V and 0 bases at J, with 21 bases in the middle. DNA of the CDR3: TGTGCCTGGAGTGTGGGAAGGGACGGACCAAGGAATAGCAATCAGCCCCAGCATTTT. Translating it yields CAWSVGRDGPRNSNQPQHF.

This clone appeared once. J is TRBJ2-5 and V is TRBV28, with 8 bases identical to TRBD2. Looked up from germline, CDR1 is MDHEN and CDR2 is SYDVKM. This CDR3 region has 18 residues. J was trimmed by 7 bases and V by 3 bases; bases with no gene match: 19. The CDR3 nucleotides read TGTGCCAGCAGTTTCCCCGTCAACGGGAGGGGTTTGCGAGGGACCCAGTACTTC. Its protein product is CASSFPVNGRGLRGTQYF.

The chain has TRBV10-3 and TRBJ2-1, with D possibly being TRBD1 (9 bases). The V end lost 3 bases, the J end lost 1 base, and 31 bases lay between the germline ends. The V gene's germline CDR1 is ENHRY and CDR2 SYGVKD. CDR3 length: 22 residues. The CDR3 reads CAISDQASTGGRSGGSYNEQFF. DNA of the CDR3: TGTGCCATCAGTGACCAAGCCTCGACAGGGGGTAGAAGCGGGGGTTCCTACAATGAGCAGTTCTTC.

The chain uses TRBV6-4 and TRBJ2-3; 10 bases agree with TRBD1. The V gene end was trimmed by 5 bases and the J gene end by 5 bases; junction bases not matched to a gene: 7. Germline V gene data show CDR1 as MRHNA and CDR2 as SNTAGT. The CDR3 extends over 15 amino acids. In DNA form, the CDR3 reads TGTGCCAGCAGTCCTCGACAGGGGGCAAGAGATACGCAGTATTTT. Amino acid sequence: CASSPRQGARDTQYF.

The CDR3 coding sequence is TGTGCCAGCAGCCAAGATAGCCAGGGCTACACCTTC. This gives the protein CASSQDSQGYTF. The rearrangement links TRBV4-2 to TRBJ1-2; D is unresolved. Germline CDR1 LGHNA, CDR2 YNFKEQ. CDR3 length: 12 residues. V was pared by 0 bases and J by 8 bases, with 7 bases between.

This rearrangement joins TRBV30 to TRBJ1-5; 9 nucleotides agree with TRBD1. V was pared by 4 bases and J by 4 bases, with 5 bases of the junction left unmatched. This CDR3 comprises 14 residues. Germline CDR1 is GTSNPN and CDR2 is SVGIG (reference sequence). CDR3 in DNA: TGTGCCTGGAACGTCGGACAGGGGAATCAGCCCCAGCATTTT. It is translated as CAWNVGQGNQPQHF. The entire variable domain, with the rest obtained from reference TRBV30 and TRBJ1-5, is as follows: SQTIHQWPATLVQPVGSPLSLECTVEGTSNPNLYWYRQAAGRGLQLLFYSVGIGQISSEVPQNLSASRPQDRQFILSSKKLLLSDSGFYLCAWNVGQGNQPQHFGDGTRLSIL.

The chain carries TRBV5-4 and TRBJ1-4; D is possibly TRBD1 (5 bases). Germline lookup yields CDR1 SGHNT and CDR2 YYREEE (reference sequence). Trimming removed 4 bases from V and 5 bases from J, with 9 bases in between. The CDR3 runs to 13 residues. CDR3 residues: CASSRDFNEKLFF. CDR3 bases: TGTGCCAGCAGCAGGGACTTCAATGAAAAACTGTTTTTT.

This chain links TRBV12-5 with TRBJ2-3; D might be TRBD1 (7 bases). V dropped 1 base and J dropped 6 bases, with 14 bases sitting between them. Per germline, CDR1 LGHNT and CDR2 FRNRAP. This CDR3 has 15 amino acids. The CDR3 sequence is CASGLAAGGPDTQYF. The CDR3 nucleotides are TGTGCTAGTGGTTTGGCCGCAGGGGGGCCCGATACGCAGTATTTT.

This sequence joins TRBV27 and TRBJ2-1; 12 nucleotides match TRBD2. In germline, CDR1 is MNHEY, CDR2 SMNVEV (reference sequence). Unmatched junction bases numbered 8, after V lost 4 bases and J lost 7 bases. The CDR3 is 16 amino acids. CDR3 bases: TGTGCCAGCAGTTCCCCTAGCGGGGGGGCCGGTAATGAGCAGTTCTTC. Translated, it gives CASSSPSGGAGNEQFF.

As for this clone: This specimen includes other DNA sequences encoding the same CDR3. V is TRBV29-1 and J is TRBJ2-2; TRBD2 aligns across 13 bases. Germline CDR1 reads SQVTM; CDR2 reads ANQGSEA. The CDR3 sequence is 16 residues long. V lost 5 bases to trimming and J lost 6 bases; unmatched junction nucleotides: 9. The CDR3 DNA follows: TGCAGCGTTCCAAAACTAGCGGGGGGGCCAGCCGGGGAGCTGTTTTTT. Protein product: CSVPKLAGGPAGELFF.

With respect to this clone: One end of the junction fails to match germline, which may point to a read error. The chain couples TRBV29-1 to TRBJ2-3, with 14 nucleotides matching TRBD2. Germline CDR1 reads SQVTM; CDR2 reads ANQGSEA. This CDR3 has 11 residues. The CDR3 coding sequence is TGCAGCGTTGAGACTAGCGGGGGGGCTCATTTT. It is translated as CSVETSGGAHF.

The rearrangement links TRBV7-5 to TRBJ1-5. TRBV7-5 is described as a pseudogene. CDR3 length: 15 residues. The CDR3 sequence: CVRSVPGPKNQPQHF. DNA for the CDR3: TGTGTCAGAAGCGTCCCGGGACCCAAAAATCAGCCCCAGCATTTT.

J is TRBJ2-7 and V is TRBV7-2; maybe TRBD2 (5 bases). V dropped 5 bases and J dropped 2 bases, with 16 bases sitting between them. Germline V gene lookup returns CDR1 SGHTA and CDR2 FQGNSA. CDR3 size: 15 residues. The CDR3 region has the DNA TGTGCCAGCAGCGGCCGAAGCGGTGGGGCCTACGAGCAGTACTTC. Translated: CASSGRSGGAYEQYF.

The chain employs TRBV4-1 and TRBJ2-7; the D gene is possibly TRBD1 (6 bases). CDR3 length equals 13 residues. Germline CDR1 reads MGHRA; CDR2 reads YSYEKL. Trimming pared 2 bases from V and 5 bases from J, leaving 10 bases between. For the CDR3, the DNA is TGCGCCAGCAGCCAACCACAGGGAGACGAGCAGTACTTC. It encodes CASSQPQGDEQYF.

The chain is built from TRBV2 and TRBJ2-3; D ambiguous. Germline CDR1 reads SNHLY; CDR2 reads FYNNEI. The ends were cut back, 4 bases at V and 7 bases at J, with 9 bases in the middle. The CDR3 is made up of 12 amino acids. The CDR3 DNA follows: TGTGCCAGCAGTGTATGGCAAAATACGCAGTATTTT. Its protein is CASSVWQNTQYF. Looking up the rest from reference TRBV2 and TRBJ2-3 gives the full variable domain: EPEVTQTPSHQVTQMGQEVILRCVPISNHLYFYWYRQILGQKVEFLVSFYNNEISEKSEIFDDQFSVERPDGSNFTLKIRSTKLEDSAMYFCASSVWQNTQYFGPGTRLTVL.

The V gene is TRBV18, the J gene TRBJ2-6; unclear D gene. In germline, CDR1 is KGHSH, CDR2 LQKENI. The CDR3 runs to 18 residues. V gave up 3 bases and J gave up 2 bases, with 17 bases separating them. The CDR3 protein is CASSPRRMGITGANVLTF. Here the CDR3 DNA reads TGTGCCAGCTCACCCCGCCGTATGGGCATCACTGGGGCCAACGTCCTGACTTTC. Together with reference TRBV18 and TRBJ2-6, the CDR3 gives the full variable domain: NAGVMQNPRHLVRRRGQEARLRCSPMKGHSHVYWYRQLPEEGLKFMVYLQKENIIDESGMPKERFSAEFPKEGPSILRIQQVVRGDSAAYFCASSPRRMGITGANVLTFGAGSRLTVL.

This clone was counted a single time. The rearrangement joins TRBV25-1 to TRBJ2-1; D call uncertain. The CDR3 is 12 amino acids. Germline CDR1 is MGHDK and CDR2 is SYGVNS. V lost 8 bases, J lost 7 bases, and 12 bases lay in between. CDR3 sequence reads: CASPPDNNEQFF. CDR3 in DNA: TGTGCCAGCCCCCCCGACAATAATGAGCAGTTCTTC.

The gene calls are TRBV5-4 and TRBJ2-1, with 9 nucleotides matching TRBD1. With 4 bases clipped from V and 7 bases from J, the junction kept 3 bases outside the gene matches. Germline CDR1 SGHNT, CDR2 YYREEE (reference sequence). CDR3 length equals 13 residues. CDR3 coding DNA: TGTGCCAGCAGCCCCGGACAGGGGAATGAGCAGTTCTTC. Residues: CASSPGQGNEQFF.